The 22 T cell receptor beta chains below come from one sample, sequenced in a study of identical twins (dated by TCRdb to between 2015 and 2016). Preparation of the library involved 5' RACE. Sequencing used an Illumina HiSeq 2000. TCRdb cleaned the public reads at Q25 with fastp, built clones with MiXCR and kept in-frame beta chains. Each CDR3 protein appears once, grouped with its most common genes and DNA. This sample gives 420,000 or so distinct CDR3 sequences in total; about 18% of them show up just once. The leading ten clones occupy 10% to 15% of the sample. Input material: naive T cells sorted from blood. The sample's cell subset or site label, in plain terms: cells isolated with a human naive T-cell isolation kit. These receptors were taken from a man aged 50 to 59 in good health.

This clonotype was detected many times. The V call is TRBV12-3 or TRBV12-4, the J call TRBJ2-7, with 8 bases that match TRBD2. With 6 bases clipped from V and 4 bases from J, the junction kept 8 bases outside the gene matches. The CDR3 loop spans 14 amino acids. The CDR3 protein is CASSPHGGGYEQYF. In nucleotides, the CDR3 is TGTGCCAGCAGCCCCCACGGGGGGGGATACGAGCAGTACTTC.

The V call is TRBV6-5, the J call TRBJ2-6; no clear D gene. V was shortened by 2 bases and J by 0 bases, with 11 bases between the two germline ends. Germline CDR1 MNHEY, CDR2 SVGAGI. The length of the CDR3 is 17 residues. This chain's CDR3 is CASSYGPSSSGANVLTF. The CDR3 region has the DNA TGTGCCAGCAGTTACGGTCCTTCTAGCTCTGGGGCCAACGTCCTGACTTTC.

In this sample, this clonotype turned up many times. The chain has TRBV7-2 and TRBJ2-1; 9 nucleotides agree with TRBD2. Germline loops: CDR1 SGHTA, CDR2 FQGNSA. After removal of 0 bases from V and 10 bases from J, the junction contained 10 bases not matched to a gene. The CDR3 is 16 residues long. CDR3 amino acids: CASSLAPLAGRGEQFF. CDR3 in DNA: TGTGCCAGCAGCTTAGCGCCGCTAGCGGGGCGTGGGGAGCAGTTCTTC. Full variable domain (remainder filled in from reference TRBV7-2 and TRBJ2-1): GAGVSQSPSNKVTEKGKDVELRCDPISGHTALYWYRQSLGQGLEFLIYFQGNSAPDKSGLPSDRFSAERTGGSVSTLTIQRTQQEDSAVYLCASSLAPLAGRGEQFFGPGTRLTVL.

The rearrangement uses TRBV13 and TRBJ2-5; 9 positions match TRBD2. Germline CDR1 PRHDT, CDR2 FYEKMQ (reference sequence). V lost 4 bases to trimming and J lost 5 bases; unmatched junction nucleotides: 20. The CDR3 extends over 19 amino acids. As DNA, the CDR3 is TGTGCCAGCAGCTCACCACCGACTAGCGGAACTCTAAGGGGGGAGACCCAGTACTTC. It encodes CASSSPPTSGTLRGETQYF.

The J gene is TRBJ2-2, the V gene TRBV18; D is undetermined. CDR3 length equals 15 residues. The germline gives CDR1 KGHSH, CDR2 LQKENI. Trimming stripped 3 bases from V and 1 base from J, with 9 bases between. The CDR3 coding sequence is TGTGCCAGCTCACCTGGGATAGGGAACACCGGGGAGCTGTTTTTT. Its protein is CASSPGIGNTGELFF.

This clonotype appeared a few times. The chain recombines TRBV28 with TRBJ2-1, with 12 bases fitting TRBD1. Trimming at V came to 5 bases and at J to 2 bases, leaving 4 bases not matched to a gene. Germline CDR1 MDHEN, CDR2 SYDVKM. The CDR3 loop spans 16 amino acids. For the CDR3, the DNA is TGTGCCAGCAGTCCAGGGACAGGGGGCACCTACAATGAGCAGTTCTTC. It codes for CASSPGTGGTYNEQFF.

This clonotype was recorded at least ten times. The rearrangement joins TRBV6-6 to TRBJ1-1; D unclear. Germline assignment: CDR1 MNHNY and CDR2 SVGAGI (reference sequence). The V end lost 3 bases, the J end lost 1 base, and 6 bases lay between the germline ends. The CDR3 length is 13 residues. CDR3 DNA sequence: TGTGCCAGCAGTTATGGGCAGAACACTGAAGCTTTCTTT. It is translated as CASSYGQNTEAFF.

This chain uses TRBV15 with TRBJ2-5, with D perhaps being TRBD1 or TRBD2 (5 bases each). The CDR3 runs to 14 residues. Trimming took 3 bases from V and 5 from J, leaving 13 bases between them. Germline V CDR1 and CDR2: LNHNV, YYDKDF (reference sequence). The CDR3: CATSSTWGLETQYF. The CDR3 nucleotides read TGTGCCACCAGCAGCACATGGGGGTTGGAGACCCAGTACTTC.

The table lists this clonotype with a few counts. The genes are TRBV25-1 and TRBJ2-7; the D gene could be TRBD1 or TRBD2 (5 bases each). CDR3 length: 15 residues. Germline assignment: CDR1 MGHDK and CDR2 SYGVNS. V was clipped by 4 bases and J by 2 bases, with 15 bases between them. The chain's CDR3 is CASSGLGDVTYEQYF. CDR3 bases: TGTGCCAGCAGTGGGCTTGGGGACGTGACCTACGAGCAGTACTTC.

This clonotype was detected ten times or more. This chain links TRBV11-2 with TRBJ2-6; D is uncertain. Germline lookup yields CDR1 SGHAT and CDR2 FQNNGV. The CDR3 is 16 residues long. Trimming took 0 bases from V and 0 from J, leaving 6 bases between them. The CDR3 nucleotides read TGTGCCAGCAGCTTAGACTGGGTCTCTGGGGCCAACGTCCTGACTTTC. Amino acids: CASSLDWVSGANVLTF.

The V call is TRBV12-3 or TRBV12-4, the J call TRBJ2-3; 10 bases map to TRBD2. The J segment lost 2 bases and the V segment lost 6 bases, leaving 8 bases of the junction unmatched. The CDR3 sequence is 16 residues long. CDR3 DNA sequence: TGTGCCAGCAGAAAGACTAGCGGGTCCTTCACAGATACGCAGTATTTT. This sequence encodes CASRKTSGSFTDTQYF.

This clonotype was seen once. CDR3 DNA: TGTGCCAGCAGTTCGACAGGGGCCTACACCGGGGAGCTGTTTTTT. Residues: CASSSTGAYTGELFF. The chain carries TRBV6-5 and TRBJ2-2, with 8 bases matching TRBD1. J was trimmed by 3 bases and V by 4 bases; bases with no gene match: 4. The CDR3 has 15 residues. CDR1 and CDR2 (germline): MNHEY, SVGAGI.

This clonotype has a count of ten or more. The chain carries TRBV6-5 and TRBJ2-5, with 10 bases that match TRBD2. The CDR3 extends over 19 amino acids. With V trimmed by 2 bases and J by 0 bases, 12 bases remained unmatched. Per germline, CDR1 MNHEY and CDR2 SVGAGI. CDR3 sequence: CASSYRADLLAGYQETQYF. For the CDR3, the DNA is TGTGCCAGCAGTTACAGGGCAGACCTACTAGCGGGGTACCAAGAGACCCAGTACTTC.

This chain joins TRBV3-1 and TRBJ2-2, with D unresolved. The CDR3 spans 13 residues. With 2 bases removed from V and 5 bases from J, the gap between germline ends came to 6 bases. The V gene's germline CDR1 is LGHDT and CDR2 YNNKEL (reference sequence). The CDR3 here is CASSQRLTGELFF. The CDR3 DNA is TGTGCCAGCAGCCAACGATTAACCGGGGAGCTGTTTTTT.

The rearrangement links TRBV27 to TRBJ2-7; D is possibly TRBD2 (6 bases). CDR3 length: 15 residues. V was shortened by 5 bases and J by 6 bases, with 20 bases between the two germline ends. Germline V lookup: CDR1 MNHEY, CDR2 SMNVEV (reference sequence). CDR3 sequence reads: CASSALVAGRGEQYF. The CDR3, as DNA: TGTGCCAGCAGTGCCTTGGTCGCGGGACGCGGCGAGCAGTACTTC.

This clonotype was counted ten times or more. The chain employs TRBV7-2 and TRBJ1-5; D is uncertain. Germline values: CDR1 SGHTA, CDR2 FQGNSA. With 5 bases removed from V and 0 bases from J, the gap between germline ends came to 14 bases. This CDR3 region has 16 residues. The DNA for the CDR3 is TGTGCCAGCAGCCCAGAGACACCGTATAGCAATCAGCCCCAGCATTTT. Translating it yields CASSPETPYSNQPQHF.

This clonotype was detected many times. The chain has TRBV5-6 and TRBJ1-1; tentatively, D is TRBD1 (6 bases). The CDR3 consists of 15 residues. V lost 7 bases to trimming and J lost 0 bases, with 16 bases between them. The V gene's germline CDR1 is SGHDT and CDR2 YYEEEE. The chain's CDR3 is CASARGRGMNTEAFF. The CDR3 DNA reads as TGTGCCAGCGCTAGGGGCAGGGGAATGAACACTGAAGCTTTCTTT.

In this sample, this clonotype turned up a few times. The gene calls are TRBV20-1 and TRBJ1-4; 8 positions agree with TRBD1. V trimming: 6 bases; J trimming: 1 base; junction bases outside the gene matches: 7. CDR3 length: 15 amino acids. Germline V gives CDR1 DFQATT, CDR2 SNEGSKA (reference sequence). DNA of the CDR3: TGCAGTGCCCCTGGACAGGGACAAACTAATGAAAAACTGTTTTTT. It yields the protein CSAPGQGQTNEKLFF.

In its sample, this clonotype was seen many times. The chain combines TRBV6-2 or TRBV6-3 with TRBJ2-3; D may correspond to TRBD1 or TRBD2 (5 bases each). Trimming took 6 bases from V and 2 from J, leaving 18 bases between them. In germline, CDR1 is MNHEY, CDR2 SVGEGT. The CDR3 extends over 16 amino acids. CDR3: CASRTGQLHYTDTQYF. CDR3 sequence (DNA): TGTGCCAGCAGAACGGGGCAGCTACACTACACAGATACGCAGTATTTT.

As regards this clonotype: Germline is not matched at one junction end, which may reflect a read error. This chain connects TRBV5-1 to TRBJ2-3; 9 bases fit TRBD1. The CDR3 sequence is 14 residues long. CDR1 SGHRS and CDR2 YFSETQ come from the germline V gene. The CDR3 sequence: CASSLGPVDRGIDF. The CDR3 DNA reads as TGCGCCAGCAGCTTGGGACCTGTGGACAGGGGCATCGATTTT.

The genes are TRBV9 and TRBJ2-2, with 9 bases matching TRBD2. CDR3 size: 17 residues. J was trimmed by 1 base and V by 3 bases; bases with no gene match: 7. The germline gives CDR1 SGDLS, CDR2 YYNGEE. CDR3: CASSDDSGSQNTGELFF. The DNA of the CDR3 is TGTGCCAGCAGCGATGATAGCGGGAGCCAGAACACCGGGGAGCTGTTTTTT.

This clonotype occurred a few times. The chain has TRBV28 and TRBJ2-7; D not certain. V was pared by 7 bases and J by 0 bases, with 10 bases between. This CDR3 region has 13 residues. The V gene's germline CDR1 is MDHEN and CDR2 SYDVKM. The CDR3 DNA follows: TGTGCCAGCACTGCTACAGACTCCTACGAGCAGTACTTC. It codes for CASTATDSYEQYF.